These 24 T cell receptor beta chains came from one sample sequenced in a study of long-term antiretroviral therapy in people with HIV. Researchers report immunoSEQ v3.0 was run at survey level. Some clones are missing from TCRdb's copy, which holds only in-frame ones; the method was immunoSEQ multiplex PCR. The profile shows some 35,000 clones, approximately 95% of them singletons. Sequences were derived from unsorted PBMCs, sampled approximately 5 years after starting antiretroviral therapy. The source of these receptors is a woman aged 45-65 years with HIV.

The genes are TRBV12-5 and TRBJ1-1; 8 bases line up with TRBD1. Per germline, CDR1 LGHNT and CDR2 FRNRAP. The CDR3 contains 16 residues. With V trimmed by 6 bases and J by 4 bases, 13 bases remained unmatched. The CDR3 here is CASGASTGGMGTEAFF. In DNA form, the CDR3 reads TGTGCTAGTGGCGCCTCTACAGGGGGTATGGGCACTGAAGCTTTCTTT.

The rearrangement links TRBV14 to TRBJ2-6; TRBD1 agrees at 9 bases. The CDR3 consists of 17 residues. Losses at the gene ends were 4 bases for V and 1 base for J; bases not matched to a gene: 5. The V gene's germline CDR1 is SGHDN and CDR2 FVKESK. Here the CDR3 reads CASSRRQGVSGANVLTF. The CDR3 DNA is TGTGCCAGCAGCCGCCGACAGGGGGTATCTGGGGCCAACGTCCTGACTTTC. Complete variable domain (other parts from reference TRBV14 and TRBJ2-6): EAGVTQFPSHSVIEKGQTVTLRCDPISGHDNLYWYRRVMGKEIKFLLHFVKESKQDESGMPNNRFLAERTGGTYSTLKVQPAELEDSGVYFCASSRRQGVSGANVLTFGAGSRLTVL.

CDR3 bases: TGTGCCAGCAGCCGCCGCGACAGGGACTACGAGCAGTACTTC. Protein: CASSRRDRDYEQYF. The chain uses TRBV7-2 and TRBJ2-7; 7 positions match TRBD1. The germline gives CDR1 SGHTA, CDR2 FQGNSA. V was pared by 5 bases and J by 3 bases, with 7 bases of the junction left unmatched. There are 14 residues in the CDR3.

The genes are TRBV7-3 and TRBJ2-5; perhaps TRBD2 as D (5 bases). Looked up from germline, CDR1 is SGHTA and CDR2 is FQGTGA. The CDR3 is made up of 13 amino acids. The ends were cut back, 6 bases at V and 4 bases at J, with 12 bases in the middle. For the CDR3, the DNA is TGTGCCAGCAGGACGGACGGAGGAGAGACCCAGTACTTC. This sequence encodes CASRTDGGETQYF.

This clone was seen a single time. CDR3 coding DNA: TGTGCCAGCAGTTTTGGACAGAATCAGCCCCAGCATTTT. This sequence encodes CASSFGQNQPQHF. The chain recombines TRBV6-5 with TRBJ1-5, with a tentative D call TRBD1 (6 bases). V was clipped by 4 bases and J by 4 bases, with 8 bases between them. This CDR3 has 13 residues. Germline-derived CDR1 and CDR2 are MNHEY and SVGAGI.

V gene TRBV5-1 combines with J gene TRBJ2-7, with D perhaps TRBD1 or TRBD2 (6 bases each). Trimming removed 2 bases from V and 1 base from J, with 13 bases in between. Looked up from germline, CDR1 is SGHRS and CDR2 is YFSETQ. This CDR3 has 15 residues. CDR3 nucleotides: TGCGCCAGCAGCTTATTGACAGGAGGGTCCTACGAGCAGTACTTC. Translated: CASSLLTGGSYEQYF.

The chain is built from TRBV7-2 and TRBJ1-3; D may be TRBD1 (5 bases). CDR3 size: 15 residues. Trimming removed 2 bases from V and 1 base from J, with 9 bases in between. Per germline, CDR1 SGHTA and CDR2 FQGNSA. DNA for the CDR3: TGTGCCAGCAGCTTAAGTGGGGGGTCTGGAAACACCATATATTTT. Residues: CASSLSGGSGNTIYF.

The chain has TRBV4-3 and TRBJ2-3; D gene unclear. V shed 3 bases and J shed 10 bases, with 14 bases lying between them. The CDR3 extends over 13 amino acids. The germline V gene encodes CDR1 LGHNA and CDR2 YSLEER. CDR3 in amino acids: CASSQARHRAQYF. For the CDR3, the DNA is TGCGCCAGCAGCCAGGCGCGCCATAGGGCGCAGTATTTT.

The V gene is TRBV11-2, the J gene TRBJ2-5; D might be TRBD2 (5 bases). Trimming removed 2 bases at V and 2 bases at J, with 12 bases between. Germline assignment: CDR1 SGHAT and CDR2 FQNNGV. The CDR3 has 15 amino acids. CDR3 amino acids: CASSLQSGSQETQYF. The CDR3 DNA sequence: TGTGCCAGCAGCTTACAGAGCGGCTCTCAAGAGACCCAGTACTTC.

The gene calls are TRBV19 and TRBJ1-2; D might be TRBD1 (6 bases). There are 14 residues in the CDR3. Germline V gene sequence: CDR1 LNHDA, CDR2 SQIVND (reference sequence). V lost 9 bases and J lost 3, with 17 bases in between. This CDR3 reads CASSKPGAYYGYTF. The CDR3 nucleotides read TGTGCCAGCTCCAAACCAGGGGCTTACTATGGCTACACCTTC.

This chain uses TRBV6-6 with TRBJ1-1; 9 bases are a match to TRBD1. V was clipped by 8 bases and J by 3 bases; unmatched bases: 7. Per the germline V gene, CDR1 is MNHNY and CDR2 is SVGAGI (reference sequence). CDR3 length: 14 amino acids. The CDR3 region is CASCDRGSHTEAFF. CDR3 DNA sequence: TGTGCCAGCTGCGACAGGGGGTCTCACACTGAAGCTTTCTTT.

The V call is TRBV7-9, the J call TRBJ2-7; D unclear. Between the trimmed V and J ends, which lost 2 bases and 4 bases, there was a span of 9 bases. This CDR3 contains 13 residues. The germline V gene has CDR1 SEHNR and CDR2 FQNEAQ (reference sequence). DNA of the CDR3: TGTGCCAGCAGCTTATCGGCATCGTACGAGCAGTACTTC. Translated: CASSLSASYEQYF.

V gene TRBV11-2 combines with J gene TRBJ1-1; 9 nucleotides line up with TRBD1. Trimming removed 5 bases from V and 6 bases from J; junction bases left unmatched: 7. CDR1 and CDR2 (germline): SGHAT, FQNNGV. This CDR3 contains 14 residues. CDR3 bases: TGTGCCAGCAGCACAGGGGGCAAGAGGGCTGAAGCTTTCTTT. This codes for CASSTGGKRAEAFF. The variable domain in full, completed from reference TRBV11-2 and TRBJ1-1, reads EAGVAQSPRYKIIEKRQSVAFWCNPISGHATLYWYQQILGQGPKLLIQFQNNGVVDDSQLPKDRFSAERLKGVDSTLKIQPAKLEDSAVYLCASSTGGKRAEAFFGQGTRLTVV.

This clone appeared a single time. The same CDR3 arises from other DNA sequences in this sample as well. The chain is built from TRBV5-1 and TRBJ2-6; D remains unclear. V lost 2 bases and J 1 base, leaving 4 bases between the germline ends. CDR3 size: 14 residues. Looked up from germline, CDR1 is SGHRS and CDR2 is YFSETQ. CDR3 bases: TGCGCCAGCAGCTTCGGGTCTGGGGCCAACGTCCTGACTTTC. This encodes CASSFGSGANVLTF.

This clone has a single count. The chain links TRBV10-1 to TRBJ1-2, with a possible D match to TRBD1 (6 bases). V lost 1 base, J lost 8 bases, and 14 bases lay in between. CDR1 and CDR2 (germline): WNHNN, SYGVQD (reference sequence). The CDR3 has 14 residues. CDR3 coding DNA: TGCGCCAGCAGTGAGTTTTCGGCAGGGGTGGGCTACACCTTC. It translates to CASSEFSAGVGYTF.

This clone was observed a handful of times. The CDR3 region is CASSYSDNTDTQYF. CDR3 nucleotide sequence: TGTGCCAGCAGTTACTCGGACAACACAGATACGCAGTATTTT. V usage is TRBV6-6 and J usage is TRBJ2-3, with a weak D call TRBD1 (5 bases). With 0 bases removed from V and 2 bases from J, the gap between germline ends came to 6 bases. The germline gives CDR1 MNHNY, CDR2 SVGAGI (reference sequence). This CDR3 has 14 residues.

The chain has TRBV5-1 and TRBJ1-1, with D hard to call. The CDR3 has 14 residues. V was pared by 3 bases and J by 4 bases, with 13 bases between. Germline CDR1 is SGHRS and CDR2 is YFSETQ. DNA of the CDR3: TGCGCCAGCAGCTCTGGCTCGGAAGGCACTGAAGCTTTCTTT. This codes for CASSSGSEGTEAFF.

V is TRBV10-2 and J is TRBJ2-7; D is unclear. Trimming removed 0 bases at V and 2 bases at J, with 5 bases between. The CDR3 totals 13 residues. Per germline, CDR1 WSHSY and CDR2 SAAADI. CDR3 protein: CASSESGAYEQYF. In nucleotides, the CDR3 is TGCGCCAGCAGTGAGTCAGGCGCCTACGAGCAGTACTTC.

The DNA of the CDR3 is TGCAGTGCCTTCTACAATGAGCAGTTCTTC. Its protein product is CSAFYNEQFF. The gene calls are TRBV20-1 and TRBJ2-1; D is undetermined. The CDR3 runs 10 residues. The germline CDR1 and CDR2 sequences are DFQATT and SNEGSKA (reference sequence). V lost 6 bases and J lost 3, with 3 bases in between.

The chain couples TRBV6-6 to TRBJ2-7; 8 nucleotides match TRBD2. Trimming removed 8 bases from V and 2 bases from J; junction bases left unmatched: 5. The germline gives CDR1 MNHNY, CDR2 SVGAGI (reference sequence). The CDR3 runs 13 residues. The CDR3 nucleotides are TGTGCCAGCTTCGGGGGGGGCCCCTACGAGCAGTACTTC. Amino acids: CASFGGGPYEQYF.

The V call is TRBV6-5, the J call TRBJ2-1, with 10 nucleotides matching TRBD1. Germline V gene lookup returns CDR1 MNHEY and CDR2 SVGAGI. The CDR3 totals 14 residues. J gave up 7 bases and V 6 bases, and 6 bases lay outside the gene matches. The CDR3 spells CASRAGTGVNEQFF. CDR3 coding DNA: TGTGCCAGCAGAGCCGGGACAGGGGTGAATGAGCAGTTCTTC.

The rearrangement uses TRBV7-9 and TRBJ1-4; 8 bases agree with TRBD1. This CDR3 is built from 14 residues. Germline trimming cut 4 bases from V and 8 bases from J; bases unmatched to any gene: 6. The V gene's germline CDR1 is SEHNR and CDR2 FQNEAQ (reference sequence). The CDR3 DNA reads as TGTGCCAGCAGCTCCGGACAGGGATGGGAAAAACTGTTTTTT. It specifies CASSSGQGWEKLFF.

The chain employs TRBV29-1 and TRBJ2-3; 8 bases are shared with TRBD2. The CDR3 has 12 amino acids. After removal of 2 bases from V and 5 bases from J, the junction contained 0 bases not matched to a gene. From germline, CDR1 is SQVTM and CDR2 ANQGSEA. The chain's CDR3 is CSVERGGDTQYF. Written as DNA, the CDR3 is TGCAGCGTTGAACGGGGGGGAGATACGCAGTATTTT.

V and J are TRBV19 and TRBJ1-6; 9 bases match TRBD1. The J segment lost 9 bases and the V segment lost 4 bases, leaving 7 bases of the junction unmatched. This CDR3 is 15 amino acids long. The germline CDR1 and CDR2 sequences are LNHDA and SQIVND (reference sequence). The CDR3 nucleotides read TGTGCCAGTAGTAGTGGTACAGGGGGCGTTTCACCCCTCCACTTT. The encoded protein is CASSSGTGGVSPLHF.